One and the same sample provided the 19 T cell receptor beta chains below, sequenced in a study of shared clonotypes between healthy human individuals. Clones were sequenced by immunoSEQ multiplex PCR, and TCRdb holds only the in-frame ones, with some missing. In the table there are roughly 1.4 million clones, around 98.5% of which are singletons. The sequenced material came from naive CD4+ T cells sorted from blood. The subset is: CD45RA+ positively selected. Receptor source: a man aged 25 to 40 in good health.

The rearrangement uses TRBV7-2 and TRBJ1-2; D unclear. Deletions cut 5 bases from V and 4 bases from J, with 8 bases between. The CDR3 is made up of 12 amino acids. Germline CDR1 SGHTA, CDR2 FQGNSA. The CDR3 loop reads CASSPLVYGYTF. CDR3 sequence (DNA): TGTGCCAGCAGCCCCCTGGTCTATGGCTACACCTTC.

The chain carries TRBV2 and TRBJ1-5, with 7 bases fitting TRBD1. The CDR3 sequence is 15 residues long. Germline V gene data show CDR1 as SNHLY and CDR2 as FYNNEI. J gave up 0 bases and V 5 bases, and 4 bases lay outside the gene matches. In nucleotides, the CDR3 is TGTGCCAGCAGTCAGGGGGTTTATAGCAATCAGCCCCAGCATTTT. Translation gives CASSQGVYSNQPQHF. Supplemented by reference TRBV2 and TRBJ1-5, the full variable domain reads EPEVTQTPSHQVTQMGQEVILRCVPISNHLYFYWYRQILGQKVEFLVSFYNNEISEKSEIFDDQFSVERPDGSNFTLKIRSTKLEDSAMYFCASSQGVYSNQPQHFGDGTRLSIL.

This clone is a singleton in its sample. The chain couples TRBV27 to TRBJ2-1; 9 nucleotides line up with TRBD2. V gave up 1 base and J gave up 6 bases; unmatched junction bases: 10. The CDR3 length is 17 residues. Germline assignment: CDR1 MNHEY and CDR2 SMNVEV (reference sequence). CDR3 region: CASSLFRGLALGNEQFF. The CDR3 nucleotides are TGTGCCAGCAGTTTATTCAGGGGACTAGCTCTCGGCAATGAGCAGTTCTTC.

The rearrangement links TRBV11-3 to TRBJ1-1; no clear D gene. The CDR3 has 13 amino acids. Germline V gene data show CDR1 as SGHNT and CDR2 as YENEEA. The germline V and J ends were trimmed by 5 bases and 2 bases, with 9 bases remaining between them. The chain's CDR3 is CASSPDTNTEAFF. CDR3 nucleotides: TGTGCCAGCAGCCCCGACACCAACACTGAAGCTTTCTTT.

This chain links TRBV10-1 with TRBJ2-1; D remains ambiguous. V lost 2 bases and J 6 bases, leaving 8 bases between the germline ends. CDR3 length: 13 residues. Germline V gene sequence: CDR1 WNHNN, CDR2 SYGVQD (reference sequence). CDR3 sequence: CASSEPPINEQFF. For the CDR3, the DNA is TGCGCCAGCAGTGAGCCCCCCATCAATGAGCAGTTCTTC.

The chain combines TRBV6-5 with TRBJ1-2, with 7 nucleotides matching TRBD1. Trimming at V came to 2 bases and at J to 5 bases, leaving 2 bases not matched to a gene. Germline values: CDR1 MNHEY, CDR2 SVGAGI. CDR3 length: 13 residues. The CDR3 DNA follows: TGTGCCAGCAGTTACGAGACAGGGTATGGCTACACCTTC. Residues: CASSYETGYGYTF.

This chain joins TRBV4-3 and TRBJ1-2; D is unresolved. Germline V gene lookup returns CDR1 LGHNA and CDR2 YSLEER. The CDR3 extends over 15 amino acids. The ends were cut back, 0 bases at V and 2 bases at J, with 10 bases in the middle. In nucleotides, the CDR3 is TGCGCCAGCAGCCAAGACCCACAGCGCAACTATGGCTACACCTTC. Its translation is CASSQDPQRNYGYTF.

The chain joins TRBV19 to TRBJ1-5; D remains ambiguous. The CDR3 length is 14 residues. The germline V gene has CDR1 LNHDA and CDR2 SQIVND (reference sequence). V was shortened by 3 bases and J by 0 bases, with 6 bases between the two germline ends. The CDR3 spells CASSIYHSNQPQHF. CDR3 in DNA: TGTGCCAGTAGTATCTACCATAGCAATCAGCCCCAGCATTTT.

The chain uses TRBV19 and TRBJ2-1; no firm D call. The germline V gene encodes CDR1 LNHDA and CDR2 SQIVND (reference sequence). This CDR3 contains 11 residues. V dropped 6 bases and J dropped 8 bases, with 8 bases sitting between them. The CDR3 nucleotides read TGTGCCAGTAGCCAATACCATGAGCAGTTCTTC. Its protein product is CASSQYHEQFF. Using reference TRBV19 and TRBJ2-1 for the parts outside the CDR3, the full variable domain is DGGITQSPKYLFRKEGQNVTLSCEQNLNHDAMYWYRQDPGQGLRLIYYSQIVNDFQKGDIAEGYSVSREKKESFPLTVTSAQKNPTAFYLCASSQYHEQFFGPGTRLTVL.

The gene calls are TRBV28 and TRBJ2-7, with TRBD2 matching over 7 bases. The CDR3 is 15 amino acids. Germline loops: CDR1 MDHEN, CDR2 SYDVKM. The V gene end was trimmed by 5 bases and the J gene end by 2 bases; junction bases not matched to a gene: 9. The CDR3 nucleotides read TGTGCCAGCAGTCCCTCGGGCGGGGGACCCTACGAGCAGTACTTC. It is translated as CASSPSGGGPYEQYF.

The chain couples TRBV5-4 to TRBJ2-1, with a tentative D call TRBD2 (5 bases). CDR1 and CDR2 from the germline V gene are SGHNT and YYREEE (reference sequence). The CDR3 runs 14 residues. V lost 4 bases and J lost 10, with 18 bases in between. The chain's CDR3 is CASSPSRGPSEQFF. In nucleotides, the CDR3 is TGTGCCAGCAGCCCCAGCCGGGGTCCCTCCGAGCAGTTCTTC.

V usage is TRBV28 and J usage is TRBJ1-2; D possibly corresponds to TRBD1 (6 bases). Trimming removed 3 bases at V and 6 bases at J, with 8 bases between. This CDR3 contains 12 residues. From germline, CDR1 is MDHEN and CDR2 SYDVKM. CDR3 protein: CASSFRGHGYTF. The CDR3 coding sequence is TGTGCCAGCAGTTTCAGGGGACATGGCTACACCTTC.

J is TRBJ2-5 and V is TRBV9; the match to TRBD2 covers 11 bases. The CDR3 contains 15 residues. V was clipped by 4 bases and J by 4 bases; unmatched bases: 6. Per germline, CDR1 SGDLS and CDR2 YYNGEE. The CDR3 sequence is CASSIAGGPGETQYF. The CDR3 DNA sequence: TGTGCCAGCAGCATAGCGGGAGGGCCGGGAGAGACCCAGTACTTC.

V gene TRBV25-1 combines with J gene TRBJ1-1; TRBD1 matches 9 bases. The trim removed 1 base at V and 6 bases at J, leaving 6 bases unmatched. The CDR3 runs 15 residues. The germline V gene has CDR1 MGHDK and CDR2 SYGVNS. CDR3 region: CASSEWMGQGPEAFF. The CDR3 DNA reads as TGTGCCAGCAGTGAATGGATGGGACAGGGACCTGAAGCTTTCTTT.

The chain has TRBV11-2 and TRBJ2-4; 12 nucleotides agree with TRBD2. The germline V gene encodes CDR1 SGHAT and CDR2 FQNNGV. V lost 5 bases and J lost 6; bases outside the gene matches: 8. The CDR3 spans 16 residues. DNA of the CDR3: TGTGCCAGCAGCACGACTAGCGGGAGAAGAGGAAACATTCAGTACTTC. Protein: CASSTTSGRRGNIQYF.

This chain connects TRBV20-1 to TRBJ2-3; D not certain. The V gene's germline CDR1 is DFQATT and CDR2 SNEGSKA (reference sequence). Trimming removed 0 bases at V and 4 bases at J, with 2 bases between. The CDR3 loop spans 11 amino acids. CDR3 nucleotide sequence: TGCAGTGCTAGAGATGCAGATACGCAGTATTTT. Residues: CSARDADTQYF.

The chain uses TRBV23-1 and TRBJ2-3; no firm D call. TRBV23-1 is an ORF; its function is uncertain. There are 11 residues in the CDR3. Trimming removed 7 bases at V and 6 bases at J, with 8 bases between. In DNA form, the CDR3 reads TGCGCCAGCACCCATGGGGATACGCAGTATTTT. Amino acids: CASTHGDTQYF.

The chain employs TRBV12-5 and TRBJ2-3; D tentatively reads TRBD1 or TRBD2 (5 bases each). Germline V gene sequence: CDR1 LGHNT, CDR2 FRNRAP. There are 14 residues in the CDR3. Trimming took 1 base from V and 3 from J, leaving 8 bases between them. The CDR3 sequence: CASGLEWGTDTQYF. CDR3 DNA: TGTGCTAGTGGTTTGGAATGGGGGACAGATACGCAGTATTTT.

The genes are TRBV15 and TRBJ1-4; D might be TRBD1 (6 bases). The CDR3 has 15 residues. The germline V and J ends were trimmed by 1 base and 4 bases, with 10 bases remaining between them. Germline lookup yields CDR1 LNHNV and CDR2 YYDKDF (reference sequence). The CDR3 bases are TGTGCCACCAGCAGAGGGAACAGGGTTAATGAAAAACTGTTTTTT. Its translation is CATSRGNRVNEKLFF.